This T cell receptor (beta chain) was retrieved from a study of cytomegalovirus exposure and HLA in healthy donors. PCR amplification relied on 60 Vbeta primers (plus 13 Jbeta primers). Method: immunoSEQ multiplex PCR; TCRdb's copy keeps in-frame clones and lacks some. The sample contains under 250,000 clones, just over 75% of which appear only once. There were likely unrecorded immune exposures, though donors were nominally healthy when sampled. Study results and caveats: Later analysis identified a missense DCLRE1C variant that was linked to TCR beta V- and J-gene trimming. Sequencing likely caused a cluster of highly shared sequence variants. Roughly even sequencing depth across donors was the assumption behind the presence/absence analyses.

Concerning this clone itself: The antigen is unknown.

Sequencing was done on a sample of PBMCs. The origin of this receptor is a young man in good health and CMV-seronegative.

The CDR3 DNA reads as TGTGCCAGTAGTACAGGGTTTGCTGGAAACACCATATATTTT. It yields the protein CASSTGFAGNTIYF. The rearrangement uses TRBV19 and TRBJ1-3; possible D gene TRBD1, 5 bases. The CDR3 loop spans 14 amino acids. Germline assignment: CDR1 LNHDA and CDR2 SQIVND (reference sequence). V was clipped by 4 bases and J by 2 bases, with 9 bases between them.